This entry features one T cell receptor (beta chain) sequence. Its antigen is not identified. Using triplicate sorts, 250,000 to 350,000 cells were collected each time from every CD8+ T cell subset. The data stem from a study of CXCR3-negative and CXCR3-positive naive CD8 T cells. Whole-study results and caveats: Naive CXCR3-negative cells resembled naive CXCR3-positive cells in TRBV-TRBJ usage; memory cells differed. For CXCR3-positive naive cells, TRB CDR3s were more hydrophobic than those of CXCR3-negative naive cells. Researchers report CXCR3 expression partially decreased after cryopreservation, with fresh PBMCs used in most assays.

TRB cDNA libraries were made by UMI-labeled 5' RACE. TCRdb re-called the 5' RACE reads and gives one entry per CDR3 protein, without DNA. The repertoire table contains under 75,000 distinct CDR3 sequences. Germline V gives CDR1 MGHRA, CDR2 YSYEKL. CDR3 size: 11 residues. The rearrangement links TRBV4-1 to TRBJ2-7. Material: naive CXCR3+ CD8+ T cells from blood. Sample subset: CD45RO-CCR7+CD27+CD95- naive CD8+ T cells expressing CXCR3 (TNR3+). The receptor was derived from a human donor in good health. Some clones in this sample may be carry-over from other donors' samples. The CDR3 is CASSQDQEQYF.